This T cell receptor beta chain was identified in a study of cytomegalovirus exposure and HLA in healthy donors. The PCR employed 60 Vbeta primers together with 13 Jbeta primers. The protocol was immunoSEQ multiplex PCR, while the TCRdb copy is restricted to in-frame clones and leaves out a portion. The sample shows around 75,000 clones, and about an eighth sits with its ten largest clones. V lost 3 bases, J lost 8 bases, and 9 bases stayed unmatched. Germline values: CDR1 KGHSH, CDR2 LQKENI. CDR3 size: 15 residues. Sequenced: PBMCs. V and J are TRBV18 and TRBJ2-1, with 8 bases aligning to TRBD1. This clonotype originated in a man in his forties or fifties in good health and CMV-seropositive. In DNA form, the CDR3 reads TGTGCCAGCTCACCCGACAGGGGCCGAACTGATGAGCAGTTCTTC. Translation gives CASSPDRGRTDEQFF.